The T cell receptor (beta chain) described here comes from a study of T-cell memory formation after mild COVID-19. General observations from the study: Clones contracting over day 15 to 85 were CD4/CD8 balanced, with later expanders leaning CD4+. Pre-infection memory already had some responding clones, implying cross-reactive memory joined. Researchers report contracting CD4+ clones mostly in CM and EM, with CD8+ clones in EMRA.

V was pared by 3 bases and J by 3 bases, with 2 bases between. CDR3 length: 11 amino acids. In germline, CDR1 is SGHTA, CDR2 FQGNSA. The sample holds many counts of this clonotype. What it recognizes is unknown. TCRdb recomputed calls from the 5' RACE reads with MiXCR, one row per CDR3 protein. The sample has 450,000 or so distinct CDR3 sequences, around 25% seen once. The source of this sequence is an adult woman who had mild COVID-19 (a few samples of this study predate the infection). Cell type and time point are not known. The sample comprised PBMCs or a T cell subset sorted from them (not recorded which). This rearrangement joins TRBV7-2 to TRBJ2-5; D gene ambiguous. The CDR3 region has the DNA TGTGCCAGCAGCTTTAAAGAGACCCAGTACTTC. Translation: CASSFKETQYF. The full variable domain, its missing parts supplied by reference TRBV7-2 and TRBJ2-5, is GAGVSQSPSNKVTEKGKDVELRCDPISGHTALYWYRQSLGQGLEFLIYFQGNSAPDKSGLPSDRFSAERTGGSVSTLTIQRTQQEDSAVYLCASSFKETQYFGPGTRLLVL.